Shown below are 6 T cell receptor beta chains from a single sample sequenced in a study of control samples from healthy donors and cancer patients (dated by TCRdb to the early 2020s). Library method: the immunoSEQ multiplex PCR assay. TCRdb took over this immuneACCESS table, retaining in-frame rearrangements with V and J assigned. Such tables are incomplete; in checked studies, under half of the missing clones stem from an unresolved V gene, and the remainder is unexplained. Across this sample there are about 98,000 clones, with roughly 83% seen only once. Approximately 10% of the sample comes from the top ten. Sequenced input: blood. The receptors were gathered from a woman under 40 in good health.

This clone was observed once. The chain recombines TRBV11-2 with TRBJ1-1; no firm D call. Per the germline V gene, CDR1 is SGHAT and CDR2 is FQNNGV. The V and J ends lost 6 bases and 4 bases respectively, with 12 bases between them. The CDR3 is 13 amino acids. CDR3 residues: CASSGVGSTEAFF. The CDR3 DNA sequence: TGTGCCAGCAGTGGGGTTGGGTCCACTGAAGCTTTCTTT.

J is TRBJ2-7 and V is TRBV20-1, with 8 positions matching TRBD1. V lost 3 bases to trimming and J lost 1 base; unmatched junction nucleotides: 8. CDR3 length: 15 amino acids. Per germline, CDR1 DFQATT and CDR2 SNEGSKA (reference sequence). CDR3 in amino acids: CSASGAGTGSYEQYF. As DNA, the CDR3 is TGCAGTGCTAGTGGGGCCGGGACAGGTTCCTACGAGCAGTACTTC.

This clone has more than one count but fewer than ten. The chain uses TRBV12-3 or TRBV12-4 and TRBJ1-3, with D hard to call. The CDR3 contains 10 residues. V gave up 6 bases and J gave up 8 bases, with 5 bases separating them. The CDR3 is CASRLDTIYF. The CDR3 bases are TGTGCCAGCAGATTGGACACCATATATTTT.

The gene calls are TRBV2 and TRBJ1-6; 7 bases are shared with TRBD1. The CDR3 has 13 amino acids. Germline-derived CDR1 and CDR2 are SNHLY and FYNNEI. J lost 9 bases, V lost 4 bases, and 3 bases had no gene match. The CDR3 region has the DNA TGTGCCAGCAGTGGGGACAGACTTTCACCCCTCCACTTT. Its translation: CASSGDRLSPLHF.

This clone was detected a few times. The CDR3 region has the DNA TGTGCCAGCTCACCAGAAAGCCGGACAGGGCTTAACACTGAAGCTTTCTTT. Translation: CASSPESRTGLNTEAFF. This rearrangement joins TRBV18 to TRBJ1-1, with 8 nucleotides matching TRBD1. With 2 bases clipped from V and 2 bases from J, the junction kept 10 bases outside the gene matches. The CDR3 length is 17 residues. Germline V gene lookup returns CDR1 KGHSH and CDR2 LQKENI.

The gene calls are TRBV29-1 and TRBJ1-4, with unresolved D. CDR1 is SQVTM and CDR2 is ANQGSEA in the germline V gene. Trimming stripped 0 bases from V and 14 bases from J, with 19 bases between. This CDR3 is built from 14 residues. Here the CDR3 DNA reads TGCAGCGTTGAAGACCCCCGGTTTGTCGGTACGCTGTTTTTT. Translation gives CSVEDPRFVGTLFF.